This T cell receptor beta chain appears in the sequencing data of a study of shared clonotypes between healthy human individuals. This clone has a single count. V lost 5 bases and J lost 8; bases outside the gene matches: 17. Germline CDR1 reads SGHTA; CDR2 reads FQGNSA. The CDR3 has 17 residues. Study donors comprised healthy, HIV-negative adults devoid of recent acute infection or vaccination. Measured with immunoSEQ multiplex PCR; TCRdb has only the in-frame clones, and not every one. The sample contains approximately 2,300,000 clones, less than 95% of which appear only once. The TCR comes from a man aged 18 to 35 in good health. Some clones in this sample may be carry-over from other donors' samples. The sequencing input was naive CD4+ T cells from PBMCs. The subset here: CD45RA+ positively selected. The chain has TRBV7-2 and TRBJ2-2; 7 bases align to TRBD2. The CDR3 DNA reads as TGTGCCAGCAGCCCAAGCTTAGGACTAGTTAATAGGGGGGAGCTGTTTTTT. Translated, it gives CASSPSLGLVNRGELFF.